The 12 T cell receptor beta chains below were found in one sample sequenced in a study of OX40 agonist ivuxolimab in advanced cancers. Sequencing was performed with immunoSEQ multiplex PCR; in TCRdb, only in-frame clones are kept and a portion is missing. The sample lists around 40,000 clones, 80% occurring once. The specimen was CD4+ or CD8+ T cells sorted from blood, collected in a trial of the OX40 agonist ivuxolimab. The origin of the receptors is an adult with an advanced solid tumor such as melanoma, head and neck, liver or kidney cancer.

V gene TRBV7-2 combines with J gene TRBJ1-1; 7 nucleotides line up with TRBD1. There are 16 residues in the CDR3. Germline CDR1 reads SGHTA; CDR2 reads FQGNSA. Trimming took 5 bases from V and 6 from J; bases not matched to a gene: 15. The CDR3 bases are TGTGCCAGCAGCCAATTACGGGACAGCCTTCCTTCTGAAGCTTTCTTT. As protein: CASSQLRDSLPSEAFF. Together with reference TRBV7-2 and TRBJ1-1, the CDR3 gives the full variable domain: GAGVSQSPSNKVTEKGKDVELRCDPISGHTALYWYRQSLGQGLEFLIYFQGNSAPDKSGLPSDRFSAERTGGSVSTLTIQRTQQEDSAVYLCASSQLRDSLPSEAFFGQGTRLTVV.

The chain carries TRBV14 and TRBJ2-5; D may be TRBD1 (5 bases). This CDR3 comprises 13 residues. Germline values: CDR1 SGHDN, CDR2 FVKESK. V lost 4 bases, J lost 2 bases, and 8 bases lay in between. The CDR3 sequence is CASSPTVQETQYF. CDR3 nucleotides: TGTGCCAGCAGCCCGACAGTACAAGAGACCCAGTACTTC.

The sample holds one count of this clone. V is TRBV5-1 and J is TRBJ2-5; D gene unclear. With 0 bases removed from V and 1 base from J, the gap between germline ends came to 7 bases. The CDR3 is made up of 14 amino acids. Germline V gene sequence: CDR1 SGHRS, CDR2 YFSETQ. The CDR3 coding sequence is TGCGCCAGCAGCTTGGGGGGATCCCAAGAGACCCAGTACTTC. This gives the protein CASSLGGSQETQYF.

The table lists this clone with a few counts. The V and J genes are TRBV7-9 and TRBJ2-2, with 8 bases identical to TRBD2. This CDR3 spans 15 amino acids. After removal of 2 bases from V and 6 bases from J, the junction contained 5 bases not matched to a gene. CDR1 is SEHNR, CDR2 FQNEAQ, per germline (reference sequence). The CDR3 sequence: CASSLTNSGAGELFF. CDR3 DNA sequence: TGTGCCAGCAGCTTAACGAATAGCGGGGCCGGGGAGCTGTTTTTT.

CDR3 loop: CASSLVGRTHYGYTF. In DNA form, the CDR3 reads TGTGCCAGCAGCTTAGTAGGTCGGACTCACTATGGCTACACCTTC. This rearrangement joins TRBV7-2 to TRBJ1-2; D not resolved. Germline V CDR1 and CDR2: SGHTA, FQGNSA. This CDR3 has 15 residues. V was pared by 1 base and J by 3 bases, with 12 bases between. The variable domain in full, completed from reference TRBV7-2 and TRBJ1-2, reads GAGVSQSPSNKVTEKGKDVELRCDPISGHTALYWYRQSLGQGLEFLIYFQGNSAPDKSGLPSDRFSAERTGGSVSTLTIQRTQQEDSAVYLCASSLVGRTHYGYTFGSGTRLTVV.

The chain combines TRBV7-9 with TRBJ2-1, with TRBD2 identical over 7 bases. Germline V lookup: CDR1 SEHNR, CDR2 FQNEAQ (reference sequence). J gave up 4 bases and V 9 bases, and 9 bases lay outside the gene matches. This CDR3 has 14 residues. The CDR3, as DNA: TGTGCCAGTGCCTGGGACTATTCATACAATGAGCAGTTCTTC. Its protein product is CASAWDYSYNEQFF.

This clone appeared a few times. This chain joins TRBV11-2 and TRBJ1-2; D remains ambiguous. V lost 4 bases to trimming and J lost 6 bases, with 12 bases between them. This CDR3 comprises 13 residues. CDR1 SGHAT and CDR2 FQNNGV come from the germline V gene. CDR3 coding DNA: TGTGCCAGCAGCTCCTCGGGGTGGAATGGCTACACCTTC. Translating gives CASSSSGWNGYTF.

V usage is TRBV7-2 and J usage is TRBJ2-1; no firm D call. Germline CDR1 and CDR2: SGHTA and FQGNSA. Trimming cost V 1 base and J 2 bases, with 9 bases left between them. The CDR3 sequence is 15 residues long. In DNA form, the CDR3 reads TGTGCCAGCAGCTTAGGTAGGGCCGCCTACAATGAGCAGTTCTTC. It translates to CASSLGRAAYNEQFF.

The rearrangement links TRBV5-5 to TRBJ2-4; D uncertain. Trimming pared 0 bases from V and 0 bases from J, leaving 4 bases between. This CDR3 is built from 14 residues. Germline lookup yields CDR1 SGHKS and CDR2 YYEKEE (reference sequence). Written as DNA, the CDR3 is TGTGCCAGCAGCTTGGGAGTAGCCAAAAACATTCAGTACTTC. Its translation: CASSLGVAKNIQYF.

The chain carries TRBV7-2 and TRBJ2-3; weak D call: TRBD2 (6 bases). CDR3 size: 12 residues. Trimming removed 4 bases at V and 7 bases at J, with 9 bases between. Germline lookup yields CDR1 SGHTA and CDR2 FQGNSA. The CDR3 protein is CASSSTRYTQYF. DNA of the CDR3: TGTGCCAGCAGCTCGACTAGATATACGCAGTATTTT.

This clone was observed a single time. The V and J genes are TRBV9 and TRBJ1-2, with D perhaps TRBD1 (6 bases). The CDR3 runs to 16 residues. Germline CDR1 SGDLS, CDR2 YYNGEE. The germline V and J ends were trimmed by 5 bases and 0 bases, with 17 bases remaining between them. In nucleotides, the CDR3 is TGTGCCAGCAGAGAGGGACCGACAGGTTCTAACTATGGCTACACCTTC. Translation: CASREGPTGSNYGYTF.

This clone was observed a handful of times. The J gene is TRBJ1-2, the V gene TRBV11-2, with D unresolved. Per the germline V gene, CDR1 is SGHAT and CDR2 is FQNNGV. The length of the CDR3 is 14 residues. The V gene lost 3 bases and the J gene lost 4 bases, with 12 bases spanning the gap. CDR3 DNA sequence: TGTGCCAGCAGCTTGAATGCAGCTACCTATGGCTACACCTTC. It yields the protein CASSLNAATYGYTF.